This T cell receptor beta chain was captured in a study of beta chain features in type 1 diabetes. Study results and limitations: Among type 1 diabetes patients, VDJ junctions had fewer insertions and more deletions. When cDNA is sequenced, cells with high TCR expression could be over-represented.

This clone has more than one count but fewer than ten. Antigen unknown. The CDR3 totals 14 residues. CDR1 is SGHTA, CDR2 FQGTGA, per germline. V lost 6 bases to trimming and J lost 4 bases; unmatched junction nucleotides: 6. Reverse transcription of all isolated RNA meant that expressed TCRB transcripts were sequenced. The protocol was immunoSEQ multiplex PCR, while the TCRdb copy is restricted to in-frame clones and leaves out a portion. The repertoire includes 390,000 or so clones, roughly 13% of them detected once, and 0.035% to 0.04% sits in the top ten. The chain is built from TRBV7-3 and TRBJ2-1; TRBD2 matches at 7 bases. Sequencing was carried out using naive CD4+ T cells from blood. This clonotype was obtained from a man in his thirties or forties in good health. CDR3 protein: CASRQAGVYNEQFF. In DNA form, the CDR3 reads TGTGCCAGCAGGCAGGCGGGAGTATACAATGAGCAGTTCTTC.